The text below deals with one T cell receptor beta chain. After removal of 6 bases from V and 4 bases from J, the junction contained 5 bases not matched to a gene. Germline V CDR1 and CDR2: MNHEY, SVGAGI. The CDR3 loop spans 14 amino acids. This specimen comes from a study of Tregs in tolerant kidney transplant recipients. Clones were sequenced by immunoSEQ multiplex PCR, and TCRdb holds only the in-frame ones, with some missing. The sample has 60,000 or so clones; approximately 85% are singletons. Sequenced material: Tregs from blood, taken before the transplant. The clonotype originates from a human donor who received a combined kidney and bone marrow transplant. V gene TRBV6-5 combines with J gene TRBJ1-5; 8 bases are shared with TRBD1. The CDR3 here is CASRATGGNQPQHF. For the CDR3, the DNA is TGTGCCAGCAGAGCCACAGGGGGGAATCAGCCCCAGCATTTT.